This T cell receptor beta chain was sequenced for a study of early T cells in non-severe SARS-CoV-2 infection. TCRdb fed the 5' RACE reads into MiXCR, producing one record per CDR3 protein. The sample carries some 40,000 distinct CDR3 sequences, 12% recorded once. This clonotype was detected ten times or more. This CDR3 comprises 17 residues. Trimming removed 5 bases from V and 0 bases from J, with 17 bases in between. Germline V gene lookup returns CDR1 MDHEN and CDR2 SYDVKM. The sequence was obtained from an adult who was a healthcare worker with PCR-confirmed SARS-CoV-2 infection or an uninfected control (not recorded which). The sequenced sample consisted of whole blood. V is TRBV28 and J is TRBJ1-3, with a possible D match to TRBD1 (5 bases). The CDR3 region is CASSPPARGNSGNTIYF. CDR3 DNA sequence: TGTGCCAGCAGTCCCCCTGCGCGGGGCAACTCTGGAAACACCATATATTTT.